A single sample is the source of the 28 T cell receptor beta chains below, sequenced in a study of cytomegalovirus exposure and HLA in healthy donors. PCR employed 60 Vbeta and 13 Jbeta primers. Libraries were prepared by immunoSEQ multiplex PCR; TCRdb keeps only in-frame clonotypes and omits some of them. The sample records over 100,000 clones, roughly 85% being singletons. Sequenced material: PBMCs. These receptors originate from a man in his fifties or sixties in good health and CMV-seropositive.

V usage is TRBV5-4 and J usage is TRBJ1-1; 8 nucleotides agree with TRBD1. The CDR3 contains 14 residues. Germline values: CDR1 SGHNT, CDR2 YYREEE (reference sequence). The J segment lost 4 bases and the V segment lost 4 bases, leaving 6 bases of the junction unmatched. The CDR3 DNA is TGTGCCAGCAGCGCCCGGACAGGGCGCACTGAAGCTTTCTTT. Translating it yields CASSARTGRTEAFF.

The chain recombines TRBV5-1 with TRBJ2-1, with a tentative D call TRBD1 (7 bases). The CDR3 contains 15 residues. V dropped 7 bases and J dropped 5 bases, with 19 bases sitting between them. CDR1 SGHRS and CDR2 YFSETQ come from the germline V gene. In DNA, the CDR3 is TGCGCCAGCGCCGGAGGAGGGACAGACGACAATGAGCAGTTCTTC. Translated, it gives CASAGGGTDDNEQFF.

The chain couples TRBV6-1 to TRBJ2-5; weak D call: TRBD1 (7 bases). Germline V gene lookup returns CDR1 MNHNS and CDR2 SASEGT. Trimming took off 0 bases at V and 5 bases at J, with 16 bases between the two ends. The CDR3 has 16 residues. The CDR3, as DNA: TGTGCCAGCAGTGAAGCGGAAGGAGGGGGCCGGGAGACCCAGTACTTC. This encodes CASSEAEGGGRETQYF.

The chain has TRBV6-5 and TRBJ1-4; D may be TRBD1 (6 bases). CDR1 and CDR2 from the germline V gene are MNHEY and SVGAGI. The CDR3 covers 15 residues. V was shortened by 2 bases and J by 8 bases, with 15 bases between the two germline ends. CDR3 region: CASSYTQGLGEKLFF. The CDR3 DNA is TGTGCCAGCAGTTACACACAGGGTTTGGGAGAAAAACTGTTTTTT.

This clone was observed a single time. The rearrangement uses TRBV6-5 and TRBJ2-7; weak D call: TRBD2 (5 bases). V was clipped by 2 bases and J by 2 bases, with 16 bases between them. The CDR3 is made up of 16 amino acids. Germline V lookup: CDR1 MNHEY, CDR2 SVGAGI. CDR3 amino acids: CASSYPHGGKAYEQYF. In DNA, the CDR3 is TGTGCCAGCAGTTACCCCCATGGAGGAAAAGCCTACGAGCAGTACTTC.

The rearrangement joins TRBV27 to TRBJ1-5, with TRBD1 matching 8 bases. V dropped 2 bases and J dropped 3; count of bases not matched to a gene: 12. There are 18 residues in the CDR3. The germline CDR1 and CDR2 sequences are MNHEY and SMNVEV (reference sequence). The CDR3 loop is CASSLHGQGGTINQPQHF. CDR3 nucleotides: TGTGCCAGCAGTTTACACGGACAGGGAGGGACTATCAATCAGCCCCAGCATTTT.

The chain employs TRBV12-5 and TRBJ2-5; a possible D gene is TRBD1 (5 bases). This CDR3 contains 13 residues. Trimming removed 8 bases from V and 1 base from J, with 11 bases in between. CDR1 is LGHNT, CDR2 FRNRAP, per germline. The CDR3 nucleotides are TGTGCTAGTCGTCAGACAGTCCAAGAGACCCAGTACTTC. This codes for CASRQTVQETQYF.

V usage is TRBV5-5 and J usage is TRBJ1-5, with 11 bases aligning to TRBD1. Germline V gene lookup returns CDR1 SGHKS and CDR2 YYEKEE (reference sequence). The CDR3 length is 19 residues. With 4 bases clipped from V and 5 bases from J, the junction kept 17 bases outside the gene matches. In DNA form, the CDR3 reads TGTGCCAGCAGCAGCCTTGCCGGGACAGGGGGAAAGGCAGATCAGCCCCAGCATTTT. Encoded protein: CASSSLAGTGGKADQPQHF.

This clone has more than one count but fewer than ten. This chain's CDR3 is CASSGRWNTEAFF. CDR3 DNA sequence: TGTGCCAGCAGTGGTCGGTGGAACACTGAAGCTTTCTTT. V is TRBV2 and J is TRBJ1-1; D remains unclear. V was cut by 4 bases and J by 1 base, with 7 bases left in between. The V gene's germline CDR1 is SNHLY and CDR2 FYNNEI. This CDR3 spans 13 amino acids.

The rearrangement links TRBV5-1 to TRBJ2-5; 8 bases align to TRBD1. This CDR3 spans 15 amino acids. The V gene end was trimmed by 0 bases and the J gene end by 2 bases; junction bases not matched to a gene: 3. Germline V gives CDR1 SGHRS, CDR2 YFSETQ. The CDR3 DNA sequence: TGCGCCAGCAGCTTGGCGACAGGGGAGCAAGAGACCCAGTACTTC. Its protein product is CASSLATGEQETQYF. Complete variable domain (other parts from reference TRBV5-1 and TRBJ2-5): KAGVTQTPRYLIKTRGQQVTLSCSPISGHRSVSWYQQTPGQGLQFLFEYFSETQRNKGNFPGRFSGRQFSNSRSEMNVSTLELGDSALYLCASSLATGEQETQYFGPGTRLLVL.

The V and J genes are TRBV6-7 and TRBJ2-3, with 8 bases lining up with TRBD1. TRBV6-7 is an open reading frame, and its role is uncertain. The trim removed 1 base at V and 2 bases at J, leaving 8 bases unmatched. This CDR3 spans 17 amino acids. This chain's CDR3 is CASSYCPGTGYTDTQYF. CDR3 DNA: TGTGCCAGCAGTTACTGCCCCGGGACAGGATACACAGATACGCAGTATTTT.

The rearrangement joins TRBV5-1 to TRBJ2-6; weak D call: TRBD1 (5 bases). In germline, CDR1 is SGHRS, CDR2 YFSETQ. V shed 4 bases and J shed 0 bases, with 8 bases lying between them. This CDR3 is 15 amino acids long. CDR3 residues: CASSPDSSGANVLTF. The CDR3 bases are TGCGCCAGCAGCCCTGACAGCTCTGGGGCCAACGTCCTGACTTTC.

The chain employs TRBV27 and TRBJ2-7, with 9 nucleotides matching TRBD1. CDR3 size: 15 residues. The V segment lost 2 bases and the J segment 4 bases; nucleotides outside the gene matches: 6. CDR1 and CDR2 from the germline V gene are MNHEY and SMNVEV (reference sequence). The CDR3 coding sequence is TGTGCCAGCAGTTTAAGGCGGACAGGGGCGTACGAGCAGTACTTC. Encoded protein: CASSLRRTGAYEQYF.

There are a few counts of this clone. This chain uses TRBV4-2 with TRBJ2-7, with D possibly matching TRBD1 (5 bases). V was clipped by 6 bases and J by 0 bases, with 15 bases between them. The CDR3 is made up of 15 amino acids. CDR1 and CDR2 from the germline V gene are LGHNA and YNFKEQ. CDR3 loop: CASRGAYGASYEQYF. Written as DNA, the CDR3 is TGTGCCAGCAGAGGAGCGTATGGGGCCTCCTACGAGCAGTACTTC.

J is TRBJ1-6 and V is TRBV7-9, with 8 bases that match TRBD1. CDR3 length: 14 residues. Per the germline V gene, CDR1 is SEHNR and CDR2 is FQNEAQ (reference sequence). Trimming at V came to 2 bases and at J to 7 bases, leaving 1 base not matched to a gene. The CDR3 sequence: CASSLQGANSPLHF. The CDR3 DNA reads as TGTGCCAGCAGCTTACAGGGGGCGAATTCACCCCTCCACTTT.

The chain is built from TRBV2 and TRBJ1-5; D is ambiguous. This CDR3 has 14 amino acids. CDR1 is SNHLY, CDR2 FYNNEI, per germline. V lost 2 bases to trimming and J lost 3 bases, with 8 bases between them. The DNA of the CDR3 is TGTGCCAGCAGTGAACAGGCACCCAATCAGCCCCAGCATTTT. Translation: CASSEQAPNQPQHF.

This clone was seen a single time. This chain joins TRBV9 and TRBJ2-2; a possible D gene is TRBD1 (5 bases). Trimming took off 4 bases at V and 1 base at J, with 11 bases between the two ends. The CDR3 totals 15 residues. Germline V gene data show CDR1 as SGDLS and CDR2 as YYNGEE. DNA of the CDR3: TGTGCCAGCAGCCCCGAAACAGGGAACACCGGGGAGCTGTTTTTT. It yields the protein CASSPETGNTGELFF.

This clone turned up a few times. The chain combines TRBV19 with TRBJ2-1, with 7 bases identical to TRBD2. J was trimmed by 0 bases and V by 5 bases; bases with no gene match: 4. Germline CDR1 reads LNHDA; CDR2 reads SQIVND (reference sequence). This CDR3 has 15 amino acids. DNA of the CDR3: TGTGCCAGTAGTCAAGGACTAGGCTCCTACAATGAGCAGTTCTTC. It encodes CASSQGLGSYNEQFF.

With regard to this clone: The junction departs from germline at one end; a sequencing error may be responsible. At the DNA level, this CDR3 is encoded by other sequences in the same sample as well. J is TRBJ2-3 and V is TRBV27; D may be TRBD1 (6 bases). This CDR3 spans 15 amino acids. From germline, CDR1 is MNHEY and CDR2 SMNVEV (reference sequence). CDR3 region: CASSLEGDLTDTQYF. The CDR3 DNA sequence: TGTGCCAGCAGTTTAGAGGGGGACCTCACAGATACACAGTATTTT.

The chain has TRBV18 and TRBJ2-5; the D gene is possibly TRBD2 (6 bases). The end of the DNA fits TRBJ2-7 better, so the J call may be wrong. In germline, CDR1 is KGHSH, CDR2 LQKENI. The CDR3 runs 14 residues. The CDR3 sequence is CASSPRENSYEQYF. The CDR3 DNA is TGTGCCAGCTCACCTCGGGAGAACTCCTACGAGCAGTACTTC.

The chain uses TRBV5-5 and TRBJ2-7, with 9 bases matching TRBD2. V lost 1 base to trimming and J lost 4 bases; unmatched junction nucleotides: 15. This CDR3 has 18 residues. Germline V gives CDR1 SGHKS, CDR2 YYEKEE (reference sequence). The CDR3 coding sequence is TGTGCCAGCAGCTTGTGGGAAGGGGTAGCGGGGGCCGATTACGAGCAGTACTTC. Its translation is CASSLWEGVAGADYEQYF. The full variable domain, rest sourced from reference TRBV5-5 and TRBJ2-7, is DAGVTQSPTHLIKTRGQQVTLRCSPISGHKSVSWYQQVLGQGPQFIFQYYEKEERGRGNFPDRFSARQFPNYSSELNVNALLLGDSALYLCASSLWEGVAGADYEQYFGPGTRLTVT.

The V gene is TRBV5-8, the J gene TRBJ1-1; D possibly corresponds to TRBD1 (5 bases). Trimming took off 0 bases at V and 1 base at J, with 7 bases between the two ends. Germline CDR1 is SGHTS and CDR2 is YDEGEE. The CDR3 covers 14 residues. The CDR3 protein is CASSLAQGNTEAFF. The CDR3 DNA follows: TGTGCCAGCAGCTTGGCCCAGGGGAACACTGAAGCTTTCTTT.

V and J are TRBV5-1 and TRBJ2-1; 13 bases match TRBD2. This CDR3 contains 17 residues. Germline CDR1 and CDR2: SGHRS and YFSETQ. J gave up 1 base and V 2 bases, and 3 bases lay outside the gene matches. The CDR3 region has the DNA TGCGCCAGCAGCTTCGGACTAGCGGGGGTATCCTACAATGAGCAGTTCTTC. This gives the protein CASSFGLAGVSYNEQFF. Looking up the rest from reference TRBV5-1 and TRBJ2-1 gives the full variable domain: KAGVTQTPRYLIKTRGQQVTLSCSPISGHRSVSWYQQTPGQGLQFLFEYFSETQRNKGNFPGRFSGRQFSNSRSEMNVSTLELGDSALYLCASSFGLAGVSYNEQFFGPGTRLTVL.

The chain has TRBV27 and TRBJ1-6; 7 bases fit TRBD1. Losses at the gene ends were 6 bases for V and 0 bases for J; bases not matched to a gene: 11. This CDR3 is 18 amino acids long. Per the germline V gene, CDR1 is MNHEY and CDR2 is SMNVEV (reference sequence). CDR3 region: CASRGTATGRSYNSPLHF. CDR3 DNA sequence: TGTGCCAGCAGAGGGACAGCAACAGGACGCTCCTATAATTCACCCCTCCACTTT.

The CDR3 region is CASSGQGLDTDTQYF. The CDR3 coding sequence is TGCGCCAGCAGCGGACAGGGGTTGGACACAGATACGCAGTATTTT. The genes are TRBV5-1 and TRBJ2-3, with 9 nucleotides matching TRBD1. CDR1 and CDR2 (germline): SGHRS, YFSETQ. V lost 4 bases and J lost 2; bases outside the gene matches: 5. This CDR3 contains 15 residues.

The rearrangement uses TRBV6-5 and TRBJ2-2, with D tentatively TRBD2 (5 bases). Germline V gene sequence: CDR1 MNHEY, CDR2 SVGAGI. The CDR3 is 13 residues long. V shed 7 bases and J shed 5 bases, with 11 bases lying between them. This CDR3 reads CASINRGTGELFF. Here the CDR3 DNA reads TGTGCCAGCATCAATCGGGGAACCGGGGAGCTGTTTTTT.

The chain has TRBV11-2 and TRBJ2-3, with D unclear. The CDR3 extends over 11 amino acids. Trimming cost V 6 bases and J 5 bases, with 6 bases left between them. Germline values: CDR1 SGHAT, CDR2 FQNNGV. The DNA of the CDR3 is TGTGCCAGCAGTCGAGGAGATACGCAGTATTTT. Translating it yields CASSRGDTQYF.

This rearrangement joins TRBV28 to TRBJ1-2; weak D call: TRBD1 (5 bases). The germline V and J ends were trimmed by 4 bases and 3 bases, with 15 bases remaining between them. The CDR3 length is 15 residues. Germline CDR1 and CDR2: MDHEN and SYDVKM. The CDR3 region is CASSSPGTYYYGYTF. The DNA for the CDR3 is TGTGCCAGCAGTTCCCCCGGGACTTACTACTATGGCTACACCTTC.